Presented here are 24 T cell receptor beta chains from one specimen sequenced in a study of cytomegalovirus exposure and HLA in healthy donors. The PCR used 60 Vbeta and 13 Jbeta primers. This table comes from immunoSEQ multiplex PCR, and its TCRdb copy is limited to in-frame clones, with some not included. The repertoire consists of under 200,000 clones, with about 80% occurring once and the leading ten covering roughly 2%. The specimen sequenced was PBMCs. The receptor source for this set is a woman under 30 in good health and CMV-seropositive.

In DNA form, the CDR3 reads TGCGCCAGCAGCCAGTTAAGACTAGCGGGGGGGCTGAACACCGGGGAGCTGTTTTTT. It codes for CASSQLRLAGGLNTGELFF. This chain connects TRBV4-3 to TRBJ2-2, with 14 bases aligning to TRBD2. The CDR3 has 19 residues. The V gene's germline CDR1 is LGHNA and CDR2 YSLEER. V lost 3 bases to trimming and J lost 1 base; unmatched junction nucleotides: 7.

This clone showed up just a few times. This chain connects TRBV7-3 to TRBJ2-5, with a tentative D call TRBD1 (6 bases). V lost 2 bases and J lost 5, with 15 bases in between. Germline V gene sequence: CDR1 SGHTA, CDR2 FQGTGA. This CDR3 spans 15 amino acids. The CDR3 bases are TGTGCCAGCAGCTTAGGGCAGGGGCTGAGGGAGACCCAGTACTTC. Translating it yields CASSLGQGLRETQYF.

The rearrangement links TRBV30 to TRBJ2-2; the D gene is possibly TRBD2 (6 bases). Germline assignment: CDR1 GTSNPN and CDR2 SVGIG (reference sequence). Between the trimmed V and J ends, which lost 2 bases and 1 base, there was a span of 8 bases. This CDR3 region has 14 residues. CDR3 residues: CAWSNGGNTGELFF. The CDR3 DNA reads as TGTGCCTGGAGTAACGGGGGGAACACCGGGGAGCTGTTTTTT.

The chain links TRBV21-1 to TRBJ2-7; TRBD1, the table's D call, lacks a check against the DNA. TRBV21-1 is annotated as a pseudogene. CDR3 length: 15 amino acids. The DNA for the CDR3 is TGTGCCAGCAGCATAGCAGGGGGCAGACTCTACGAGCAGTACGTC. It yields the protein CASSIAGGRLYEQYV.

V is TRBV11-2 and J is TRBJ1-4; D unclear. V lost 1 base and J 8 bases, leaving 20 bases between the germline ends. The CDR3 is 17 amino acids. Germline lookup yields CDR1 SGHAT and CDR2 FQNNGV. The CDR3 here is CASSLVPRTGIGEKLFF. In nucleotides, the CDR3 is TGTGCCAGCAGCTTAGTCCCCAGGACTGGGATAGGGGAAAAACTGTTTTTT. The whole variable domain, filled in from reference TRBV11-2 and TRBJ1-4, reads EAGVAQSPRYKIIEKRQSVAFWCNPISGHATLYWYQQILGQGPKLLIQFQNNGVVDDSQLPKDRFSAERLKGVDSTLKIQPAKLEDSAVYLCASSLVPRTGIGEKLFFGSGTQLSVL.

V is TRBV6-5 and J is TRBJ2-2, with D unresolved. The CDR3 is 16 residues long. The germline V and J ends were trimmed by 4 bases and 0 bases, with 12 bases remaining between them. Germline loops: CDR1 MNHEY, CDR2 SVGAGI. This CDR3 is CASSLRFYSNTGELFF. CDR3 in DNA: TGTGCCAGCAGTTTACGGTTTTACTCGAACACCGGGGAGCTGTTTTTT.

The chain couples TRBV30 to TRBJ2-2; weak D call: TRBD1 (6 bases). V lost 3 bases and J lost 8, with 7 bases in between. Germline V gene data show CDR1 as GTSNPN and CDR2 as SVGIG (reference sequence). The CDR3 is 11 residues long. CDR3 loop: CAWRGAGELFF. The CDR3 DNA reads as TGTGCCTGGAGGGGGGCAGGGGAGCTGTTTTTT.

With respect to this clone: In the same sample, other DNA sequences code for this CDR3. This sequence joins TRBV5-1 and TRBJ2-4, with 7 nucleotides matching TRBD1. Germline CDR1 reads SGHRS; CDR2 reads YFSETQ. CDR3 length: 18 residues. Germline trimming cut 5 bases from V and 0 bases from J; bases unmatched to any gene: 14. The CDR3, as DNA: TGCGCCAGCAGTAATACAATACAGGGGCCGCGAGCCAAAAACATTCAGTACTTC. This codes for CASSNTIQGPRAKNIQYF.

This sequence joins TRBV5-4 and TRBJ2-5; TRBD2 matches at 16 bases. Per the germline V gene, CDR1 is SGHNT and CDR2 is YYREEE (reference sequence). The CDR3 has 15 amino acids. V dropped 4 bases and J dropped 5; count of bases not matched to a gene: 2. The CDR3 DNA is TGTGCCAGCAGCATGGGACTAGCGGGGGGGGAGACCCAGTACTTC. This gives the protein CASSMGLAGGETQYF.

The chain recombines TRBV7-2 with TRBJ2-1; tentatively, D is TRBD1 (6 bases). CDR1 is SGHTA and CDR2 is FQGNSA in the germline V gene. The CDR3 sequence is 16 residues long. V lost 3 bases and J 0 bases, leaving 12 bases between the germline ends. CDR3 DNA sequence: TGTGCCAGCAGCTTTGACAGGCAGAGCTCCTACAATGAGCAGTTCTTC. This gives the protein CASSFDRQSSYNEQFF.

This clone was counted between two and nine times. The chain employs TRBV14 and TRBJ1-4, with D tentatively TRBD1 (5 bases). The CDR3 is 15 residues long. Trimming shortened V by 5 bases and J by 5 bases, and 15 bases separated the two germline ends. CDR1 and CDR2 from the germline V gene are SGHDN and FVKESK. CDR3 loop: CASSELGAGNEKLFF. CDR3 bases: TGTGCCAGCAGCGAACTCGGGGCGGGAAATGAAAAACTGTTTTTT.

This chain's CDR3 is CASSLFGGLSSYEQYV. In DNA form, the CDR3 reads TGTGCCAGCAGCTTATTCGGGGGGCTCAGCTCCTACGAGCAGTACGTC. The chain carries TRBV7-8 and TRBJ2-7; D might be TRBD2 (7 bases). The V end lost 2 bases, the J end lost 0 bases, and 14 bases lay between the germline ends. The CDR3 contains 16 residues. Germline V gene sequence: CDR1 SGHVS, CDR2 FQNEAQ.

The chain recombines TRBV29-1 with TRBJ2-7; 12 nucleotides agree with TRBD1. This CDR3 region has 17 residues. Germline lookup yields CDR1 SQVTM and CDR2 ANQGSEA. V shed 5 bases and J 2 bases; nucleotides not matched to a gene: 13. The CDR3 protein is CSVSPRAGTGGPYEQYF. Written as DNA, the CDR3 is TGCAGCGTTTCCCCACGCGCCGGGACAGGGGGCCCCTACGAGCAGTACTTC.

The CDR3 region has the DNA TGTGCCAGTAGTTATGGGGGGGGAAACACTGAAGCTTTCTTT. This encodes CASSYGGGNTEAFF. The chain is built from TRBV19 and TRBJ1-1; the D gene is possibly TRBD1 (5 bases). The CDR3 totals 14 residues. In germline, CDR1 is LNHDA, CDR2 SQIVND (reference sequence). V lost 5 bases and J lost 2, with 12 bases in between. The variable domain in full, with the rest retrieved from reference TRBV19 and TRBJ1-1, is DGGITQSPKYLFRKEGQNVTLSCEQNLNHDAMYWYRQDPGQGLRLIYYSQIVNDFQKGDIAEGYSVSREKKESFPLTVTSAQKNPTAFYLCASSYGGGNTEAFFGQGTRLTVV.

The chain employs TRBV7-2 and TRBJ1-2; D may be TRBD1 (6 bases). This CDR3 has 17 amino acids. Trimming removed 4 bases from V and 4 bases from J, with 22 bases in between. The V gene's germline CDR1 is SGHTA and CDR2 FQGNSA. This CDR3 reads CASSSQTGSTRVYGYTF. CDR3 DNA sequence: TGTGCCAGCAGCTCCCAGACAGGATCCACGAGAGTCTATGGCTACACCTTC.

The rearrangement links TRBV9 to TRBJ1-1; 7 bases map to TRBD1. This CDR3 contains 14 residues. Unmatched junction bases numbered 4, after V lost 3 bases and J lost 2 bases. In germline, CDR1 is SGDLS, CDR2 YYNGEE. CDR3 sequence: CASSDRQGNTEAFF. CDR3 in DNA: TGTGCCAGCAGCGACCGACAGGGCAACACTGAAGCTTTCTTT.

This clone came up once. This chain joins TRBV19 and TRBJ1-2; 7 bases are shared with TRBD1. Germline V gene sequence: CDR1 LNHDA, CDR2 SQIVND (reference sequence). V dropped 5 bases and J dropped 6; count of bases not matched to a gene: 9. The CDR3 has 14 amino acids. CDR3 DNA: TGTGCCAGTAGTGTAAAGGGGGGACAGAATGGCTACACCTTC. This gives the protein CASSVKGGQNGYTF.

The chain joins TRBV5-6 to TRBJ1-2; D uncertain. Trimming shortened V by 4 bases and J by 4 bases, and 17 bases separated the two germline ends. Germline CDR1 SGHDT, CDR2 YYEEEE. CDR3 length: 15 amino acids. The CDR3 sequence: CASSVGSPRGYGYTF. The CDR3, as DNA: TGTGCCAGCAGCGTTGGGTCCCCCCGGGGCTATGGCTACACCTTC.

The chain couples TRBV11-3 to TRBJ1-2, with D possibly TRBD1 on 6 matching bases. V lost 3 bases to trimming and J lost 11 bases, with 13 bases between them. From germline, CDR1 is SGHNT and CDR2 YENEEA. CDR3 length: 12 amino acids. The CDR3 DNA reads as TGTGCCAGCAGCTTCGGACAGATCGTATACACCTTC. It translates to CASSFGQIVYTF.

The chain couples TRBV5-4 to TRBJ2-3; the match to TRBD2 covers 15 bases. Trimming removed 2 bases from V and 0 bases from J; junction bases left unmatched: 4. CDR1 is SGHNT and CDR2 is YYREEE in the germline V gene (reference sequence). The CDR3 contains 18 residues. The CDR3 DNA reads TGTGCCAGCAGCTTTGGGACTAGCGGGGGGTCTAGCACAGATACGCAGTATTTT. Protein sequence: CASSFGTSGGSSTDTQYF.

The V and J genes are TRBV7-3 and TRBJ2-7; 8 bases match TRBD1. J was trimmed by 6 bases and V by 4 bases; bases with no gene match: 5. This CDR3 is 13 amino acids long. Germline assignment: CDR1 SGHTA and CDR2 FQGTGA. The CDR3 region has the DNA TGTGCCAGCAGCTCCGGACAGGGCGGCGAGCAGTACGTC. Its translation is CASSSGQGGEQYV.

This chain connects TRBV5-6 to TRBJ2-3; maybe TRBD1 (6 bases). Germline V lookup: CDR1 SGHDT, CDR2 YYEEEE. V dropped 0 bases and J dropped 2 bases, with 7 bases sitting between them. There are 14 residues in the CDR3. DNA for the CDR3: TGTGCCAGCAGCTTGGGGGGGCTCACAGATACGCAGTATTTT. Translating it yields CASSLGGLTDTQYF.

This chain links TRBV2 with TRBJ2-7, with 9 bases identical to TRBD2. This CDR3 spans 14 amino acids. V lost 3 bases, J lost 6 bases, and 6 bases stayed unmatched. Germline assignment: CDR1 SNHLY and CDR2 FYNNEI. CDR3 in amino acids: CASSEWASGTEQYF. The CDR3 DNA follows: TGTGCCAGCAGTGAGTGGGCTAGCGGGACCGAGCAGTACTTC.

The genes are TRBV7-9 and TRBJ2-1; 10 nucleotides agree with TRBD2. The V segment lost 1 base and the J segment 6 bases; nucleotides outside the gene matches: 6. This CDR3 has 16 amino acids. The germline V gene has CDR1 SEHNR and CDR2 FQNEAQ (reference sequence). The chain's CDR3 is CASSLVERGGPNEQFF. The CDR3 DNA reads as TGTGCCAGCAGCTTAGTTGAGCGGGGGGGGCCCAATGAGCAGTTCTTC.